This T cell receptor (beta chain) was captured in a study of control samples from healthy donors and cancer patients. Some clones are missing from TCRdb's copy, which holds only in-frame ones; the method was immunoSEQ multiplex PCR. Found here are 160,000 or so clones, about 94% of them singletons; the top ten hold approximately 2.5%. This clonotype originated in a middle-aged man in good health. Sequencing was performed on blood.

In nucleotides, the CDR3 is TGTGCCAGTAGTAGATGGGACAGTACGGAAAAACTGTTTTTT. Translated: CASSRWDSTEKLFF. The gene calls are TRBV19 and TRBJ1-4, with 7 bases lining up with TRBD1. This CDR3 is 14 amino acids long. Germline assignment: CDR1 LNHDA and CDR2 SQIVND (reference sequence). J was trimmed by 8 bases and V by 4 bases; bases with no gene match: 7.